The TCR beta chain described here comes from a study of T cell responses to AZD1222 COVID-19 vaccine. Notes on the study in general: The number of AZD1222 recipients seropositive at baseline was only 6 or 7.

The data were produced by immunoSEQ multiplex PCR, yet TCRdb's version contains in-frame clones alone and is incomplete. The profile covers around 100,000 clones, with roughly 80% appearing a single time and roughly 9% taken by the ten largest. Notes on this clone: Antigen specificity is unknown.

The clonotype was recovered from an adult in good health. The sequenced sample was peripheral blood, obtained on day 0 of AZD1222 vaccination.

The CDR3 loop is CASSDSGTGIAGELFF. The CDR3 DNA reads TGTGCCAGCAGTGACTCCGGTACAGGGATCGCCGGGGAGCTGTTTTTT. The rearrangement uses TRBV6-4 and TRBJ2-2, with D perhaps matching TRBD1 (6 bases). This CDR3 has 16 amino acids. CDR1 and CDR2 (germline): MRHNA, SNTAGT. V was shortened by 0 bases and J by 6 bases, with 14 bases between the two germline ends.